This T cell receptor (beta chain) was captured in a study of blood T cells in healthy people across ages. Points from the study as a whole: Diversity of TCR beta per million T cells declined in a roughly linear way with age.

The donors, healthy Caucasians from Russia, were aged roughly 6 to 90. Using a J-beta primer mix together with a sample-barcoded 5' primer, a second PCR was run for roughly 6 to 12 cycles. Every cDNA was tagged by a template-switch adaptor with 12 random nucleotides. TCRdb used MiXCR to reprocess the 5' RACE reads, holding one entry per CDR3 protein. The sample records fewer than 2 million distinct CDR3 sequences, roughly 43% being singletons. This clonotype was observed a single time. Its antigen is still unknown. Trimming at V came to 3 bases and at J to 4 bases, leaving 10 bases not matched to a gene. The CDR3 contains 19 residues. Germline V lookup: CDR1 MDHEN, CDR2 SYDVKM.

This TCR was sampled from a human donor in good health. V gene TRBV28 combines with J gene TRBJ2-1; 15 nucleotides line up with TRBD2. The source material was blood. The CDR3 DNA is TGTGCCAGCAGTTTCGGACTAGCGGGGGGGCGGGTTAGGTACAATGAGCAGTTCTTC. Amino acids: CASSFGLAGGRVRYNEQFF.